These T cell receptor beta chains were read from a single sample in a study of T cells in Graves' hyperthyroidism and ophthalmopathy. TCRdb re-derived calls from the multiplex PCR reads in MiXCR, one entry per CDR3 protein. The sample lists 360,000 or so distinct CDR3 sequences; around 18% were seen once. Specimen: blood. The receptors derive from a woman aged 40-49 years with Graves' ophthalmopathy. The CDR3 runs from the conserved cysteine through the conserved F or W. A D gene is named only where the DNA matches it firmly. Size is stated for part of the rows, as once, few or many counts, or as a class when the clone is expanded.

j_call: TRBJ2-7
cdr3_length: 14
clone_size: few
v_call: TRBV7-9
d_call: -
cdr3_nt: TGTGCCAGCAGCTTAGAGCCAGGAATCTACGAGCAGTACTTC
cdr3_aa: CASSLEPGIYEQYF

j_call: TRBJ2-4
cdr3_length: 20
clone_size: many
v_call: TRBV2
d_call: TRBD1
cdr3_nt: TGTGCCAGCAGCCCCCGGGACAGGCCCCGACTCTTCCTAGCCAAAAACATTCAGTACTTC
cdr3_aa: CASSPRDRPRLFLAKNIQYF

j_call: TRBJ2-7
cdr3_length: 12
clone_size: many
v_call: TRBV28
d_call: -
cdr3_nt: TGTGCCAGCAGTTTATTGGGGGACGAGCAGTACTTC
cdr3_aa: CASSLLGDEQYF

j_call: TRBJ2-7
cdr3_length: 13
clone_size: -
v_call: TRBV10-3
d_call: -
cdr3_nt: TGTGCCATCAGGGCGGTAGAACACTACGAGCAGTACTTC
cdr3_aa: CAIRAVEHYEQYF

j_call: TRBJ2-7
cdr3_length: 13
clone_size: many
v_call: TRBV30
d_call: -
cdr3_nt: TGTGCCTGGAGCGTAGGTCCCTCCTACGAGCAGTACTTC
cdr3_aa: CAWSVGPSYEQYF

j_call: TRBJ1-5
cdr3_length: 11
clone_size: -
v_call: TRBV2
d_call: -
cdr3_nt: TGTGCCAGCTGGGCTGGGCAGCCCCAGCATTTT
cdr3_aa: CASWAGQPQHF

j_call: TRBJ1-4
cdr3_length: 14
clone_size: many
v_call: TRBV2
d_call: -
cdr3_nt: TGTGCCAGCAGTCTCCCAGGGGTGCGTGAAAAACTGTTTTTT
cdr3_aa: CASSLPGVREKLFF

j_call: TRBJ1-1
cdr3_length: 14
clone_size: -
v_call: TRBV2
d_call: -
cdr3_nt: TGTGCCAGCAGTGAAGTGTCCGCGAACACTGAAGCTTTCTTT
cdr3_aa: CASSEVSANTEAFF

j_call: TRBJ2-7
cdr3_length: 14
clone_size: few
v_call: TRBV11-2
d_call: TRBD2
cdr3_nt: TGTGCCAGCAGCTTGACTAGCGGGAGCTCGGTGCAGTACTTC
cdr3_aa: CASSLTSGSSVQYF

j_call: TRBJ1-1
cdr3_length: 15
clone_size: many
v_call: TRBV7-3
d_call: -
cdr3_nt: TGTGCCAGCAGCTTAAATTCCCGGGAGAACACTGAAGCTTTCTTT
cdr3_aa: CASSLNSRENTEAFF

j_call: TRBJ2-7
cdr3_length: 15
clone_size: many
v_call: TRBV18
d_call: TRBD1
cdr3_nt: TGTGCCAGCTCACCTGCCACAGGGGGCTCTTACGAGCAGTACTTC
cdr3_aa: CASSPATGGSYEQYF

j_call: TRBJ2-7
cdr3_length: 11
clone_size: -
v_call: TRBV30
d_call: -
cdr3_nt: TGTGCCTGGAGCGCAGAGATTGAGCAGTACTTC
cdr3_aa: CAWSAEIEQYF

j_call: TRBJ1-2
cdr3_length: 14
clone_size: -
v_call: TRBV5-1
d_call: -
cdr3_nt: TGCGCCAGCAGCTTGGCCGGGACATCTCTTGGCTACACCTTC
cdr3_aa: CASSLAGTSLGYTF

j_call: TRBJ1-1
cdr3_length: 14
clone_size: many
v_call: TRBV29-1
d_call: -
cdr3_nt: TGCAGCGTTGAGGCCCCGGGACGCAATTCTGAAGCTTTCTTT
cdr3_aa: CSVEAPGRNSEAFF

j_call: TRBJ2-7
cdr3_length: 16
clone_size: -
v_call: TRBV20-1
d_call: TRBD2
cdr3_nt: TGCAGTGCTAGATACCCCTCCGGACTAGCCTCCTACGAGCAGTACTTC
cdr3_aa: CSARYPSGLASYEQYF

j_call: TRBJ1-6
cdr3_length: 17
clone_size: many
v_call: TRBV7-2
d_call: -
cdr3_nt: TGTGCCAGCAGCTTATCGTGGTTCGGGGAAGGCTACTCACCCCTCCACTTT
cdr3_aa: CASSLSWFGEGYSPLHF

j_call: TRBJ1-2
cdr3_length: 14
clone_size: few
v_call: TRBV18
d_call: TRBD1
cdr3_nt: TGTGCCAGCTCACCAATGGGGACAGGGAATAGCTACACCTTC
cdr3_aa: CASSPMGTGNSYTF

j_call: TRBJ2-1
cdr3_length: 16
clone_size: many
v_call: TRBV7-2
d_call: TRBD2
cdr3_nt: TGTGCCAGCAGCCCCCGGACTAGCGGGACCTACAATGAGCAGTTCTTC
cdr3_aa: CASSPRTSGTYNEQFF

j_call: TRBJ2-7
cdr3_length: 14
clone_size: many
v_call: TRBV2
d_call: -
cdr3_nt: TGTGCCAGCACCCCGGTTGGCAGGGGCAACGAGCAGTACTTC
cdr3_aa: CASTPVGRGNEQYF

j_call: TRBJ2-5
cdr3_length: 12
clone_size: many
v_call: TRBV6-1
d_call: -
cdr3_nt: TGTGCCAGCAGTAGCCGGGAAGAGACCCAGTACTTC
cdr3_aa: CASSSREETQYF

j_call: TRBJ1-2
cdr3_length: 13
clone_size: many
v_call: TRBV2
d_call: -
cdr3_nt: TGTGCCAGCAGTGGTGGAGGGAACTATGGCTACACCTTC
cdr3_aa: CASSGGGNYGYTF

j_call: TRBJ2-7
cdr3_length: 14
clone_size: many
v_call: TRBV29-1
d_call: TRBD1
cdr3_nt: TGCAGCGTGGGAACCGGGACAGGGGTCCACGAGCAGTACTTC
cdr3_aa: CSVGTGTGVHEQYF

j_call: TRBJ2-7
cdr3_length: 15
clone_size: few
v_call: TRBV5-5
d_call: TRBD1
cdr3_nt: TGTGCCAGCCGGGTGGGACAGGCATCCTTATACGAGCAGTACTTC
cdr3_aa: CASRVGQASLYEQYF

j_call: TRBJ2-7
cdr3_length: 14
clone_size: -
v_call: TRBV10-3
d_call: -
cdr3_nt: TGTGCCATCAGTGCTCGGACGGCCTCATACGAGCAGTACTTC
cdr3_aa: CAISARTASYEQYF

j_call: TRBJ1-5
cdr3_length: 12
clone_size: -
v_call: TRBV7-2
d_call: -
cdr3_nt: TGTGCCAGCAGCTTAACGGCTCAGCCCCAGCATTTT
cdr3_aa: CASSLTAQPQHF

j_call: TRBJ2-1
cdr3_length: 15
clone_size: many
v_call: TRBV2
d_call: TRBD2
cdr3_nt: TGTGCCAGCAGAGGGACTAGCGGGTCCTACAATGAGCAGTTCTTC
cdr3_aa: CASRGTSGSYNEQFF

j_call: TRBJ2-7
cdr3_length: 15
clone_size: many
v_call: TRBV6-1
d_call: -
cdr3_nt: TGTGCCAGCAGTGAAGTTTCAGGATTGATTCCCGAGCAGTACTTC
cdr3_aa: CASSEVSGLIPEQYF

j_call: TRBJ1-1
cdr3_length: 16
clone_size: many
v_call: TRBV2
d_call: -
cdr3_nt: TGTGCCAACCATATAAGGGGCAAGACTTTGAACACTGAAGCTTTCTTT
cdr3_aa: CANHIRGKTLNTEAFF

j_call: TRBJ2-5
cdr3_length: 10
clone_size: many
v_call: TRBV2
d_call: -
cdr3_nt: TGTGCCAGCGGTGGCGAGACCCAGTACTTC
cdr3_aa: CASGGETQYF